Given below is one T cell receptor (beta chain) in context. This clonotype was seen only a few times. Its antigen remains undetermined. An end of the junction differs from the germline gene, which may be a read error. The sample comes from a study of blood T cells in healthy people across ages (dated by TCRdb to about 2015). Broadly, across the study: Template switching captured roughly one uniquely barcoded TCR beta cDNA molecule per two T cells in model experiments. To avoid experimental bias, donors of different ages were randomly spread across the sequencing lanes. The study measured age-related changes in TCR beta repertoire diversity using deep sequencing normalized with unique cDNA molecular identifiers. Using the same blood draw, the study looked at two additional independent replicas of 1 million unique cDNA reads for two donors, one aged 18 to 29 and the other aged 80 or older. The donors were divided into four age groups: young (average approximately 16 years), middle-aged (approximately 41), aged (roughly 60) and long-lived (about 84).

Systemically healthy Caucasian individuals from Russia, around 39 in total and aged roughly 6 to 95 years, were included as donors. Around 10 milliliters of peripheral blood were collected from each donor into EDTA-treated Vacutainer tubes. PBMCs were isolated by Ficoll-Paque density-gradient centrifugation, with at least 6 million obtained per sample. Total RNA, at least 6 micrograms per sample, was extracted from PBMCs with Trizol reagent. For every donor, an aliquot of PBMCs went through flow cytometry to measure the percentages of naive CD45RAhigh/CD27high T cells. The library was built by means of 5' RACE. Sequencing was performed on an Illumina HiSeq 2500. A second PCR of about 6 to 11 cycles was performed with a sample-barcoded 5' primer and a J-beta primer mix. A template-switch 5' adaptor carrying 12 random nucleotides introduced a unique molecular identifier onto each TCR beta cDNA molecule. Each sample yielded at least 2.5 million CDR3-containing paired-end reads. First-strand cDNA synthesis was performed from all RNA using the Mint cDNA synthesis kit, with priming by a TRBC-specific oligonucleotide. After uracil-DNA glycosylase treatment, a first 18-cycle PCR used universal primers M1SS and BC2_uni_R on all cDNA. The published analysis was carried out like this. Normalization of each sample was performed by random selection of 1 million high-quality reads, each carrying a distinct molecular identifier. Instead of being binned into consensus sequences, reads with shared molecular identifiers were discarded. CDR3 identification, clonotype clustering and error correction used MiTCR with a Q25 quality threshold and the strictest error-elimination algorithm. A nonparametric unseen species model with Euler transformation was used to estimate lower-bound total TCR beta diversity. Clones were called with MiXCR by TCRdb after fastp trimmed the public reads at Q25, and only in-frame beta chains were retained. Here each entry gathers all rows of one CDR3 protein and keeps the most common genes and DNA. The V and J calls here are based on TCRdb, not the publication. Within this sample are about 1.1 million distinct CDR3 sequences, with around two fifths of them counted one time only. The top ten clones comprise roughly 13% of the sample.

Results and caveats for the whole study, not just this receptor: Compared with the aged group, the long-lived group had more naive CD4+ T cells, fewer expanded clones and increased TCR diversity, suggesting age selection. Observed TCR beta diversity per million T cells fell roughly linearly with age, and a significant reduction was already apparent by age approximately 41. The percentage of naive T cells measured by flow cytometry correlated strongly with observed TCR beta diversity. Donor CMV infection status was unknown, potentially confounding age-related changes in expanded clonotypes. Total diversity estimates from one million sequenced T cells were considered lower bounds and underestimates. Because profiling used bulk unsorted PBMCs, naive and antigen-experienced compartments could not be compared conclusively.

According to the germline V gene, CDR1 reads SGDLS and CDR2 reads YYNGEE. There are 16 amino acids in the CDR3, from cysteine to phenylalanine inclusive. The retained sequence is limited to the CDR3, 48 bases, with the frame set at the first base. The receptor chain draws on TRBV9 and TRBJ2-1; TRBD2 might be the D gene, on 6 matching bases. The receptor was derived from a man aged 18 to 30 in good health. The sample consisted of blood. The CDR3 protein: CSSSVAAQSSYNEQFF. In nucleotides, the sequence is TGTTCCAGCAGCGTAGCGGCACAGAGCTCCTACAATGAGCAGTTCTTC.